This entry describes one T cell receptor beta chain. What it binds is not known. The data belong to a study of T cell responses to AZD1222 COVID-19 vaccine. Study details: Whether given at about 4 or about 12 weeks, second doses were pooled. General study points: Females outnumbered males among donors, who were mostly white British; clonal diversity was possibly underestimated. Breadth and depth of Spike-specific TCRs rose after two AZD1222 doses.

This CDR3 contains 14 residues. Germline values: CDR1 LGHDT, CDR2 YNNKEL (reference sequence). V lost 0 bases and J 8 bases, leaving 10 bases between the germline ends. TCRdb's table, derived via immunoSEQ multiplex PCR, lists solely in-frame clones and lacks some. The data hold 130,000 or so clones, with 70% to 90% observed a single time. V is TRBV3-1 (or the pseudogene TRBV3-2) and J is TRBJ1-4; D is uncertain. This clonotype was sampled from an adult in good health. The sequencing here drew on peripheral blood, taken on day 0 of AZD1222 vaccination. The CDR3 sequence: CASSQDTSGEKLFF. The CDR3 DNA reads TGTGCCAGCAGCCAAGATACCTCGGGGGAAAAACTGTTTTTT.